The present TCR beta chain was sequenced within a study of control samples from healthy donors and cancer patients. This CDR3 has 10 amino acids. Trimming took 4 bases from V and 12 from J, leaving 9 bases between them. The germline gives CDR1 MNHEY, CDR2 SMNVEV (reference sequence). Sequencing used immunoSEQ multiplex PCR; TCRdb keeps in-frame clones, though not all of them. Of 150,000 to 200,000 clones in the sample, 80% to 90% were seen once. Sample: blood. The receptor's source is a woman between 25 and 40 years old in good health. The chain links TRBV27 to TRBJ1-1; D unclear. CDR3 coding DNA: TGTGCCAGCAGTTGCCGGTTGTCTTTCTTT. It is translated as CASSCRLSFF.